This TCR beta chain stems from a study of blood T cell repertoires in COVID-19. On the study more broadly: The study drew acute and convalescent COVID-19 samples from the United States, Italy and Spain. T cells, B-cell-depleted T cells, or PBMCs supplied cDNA or gDNA.

The CDR3 consists of 15 residues. J lost 0 bases, V lost 3 bases, and 7 bases had no gene match. Germline CDR1 is DFQATT and CDR2 is SNEGSKA (reference sequence). Study processing details: Quantification of nucleated cells was approximated via reference gene primer amplification. Some clones are missing from TCRdb's copy, which holds only in-frame ones; the method was immunoSEQ multiplex PCR. V and J calls and clone size are copied from that table; D and trimming were computed from the DNA. The sample lists 230,000 or so clones; nearly 90% were seen once. V usage is TRBV20-1 and J usage is TRBJ2-7, with 8 nucleotides matching TRBD2. The sequence was collected from a woman in her 40s who had recovered from COVID-19. Sequencing was done on a sample of peripheral blood. CDR3: CSASIPGGSSYEQYF. CDR3 in DNA: TGCAGTGCTAGTATTCCGGGGGGGAGCTCCTACGAGCAGTACTTC.